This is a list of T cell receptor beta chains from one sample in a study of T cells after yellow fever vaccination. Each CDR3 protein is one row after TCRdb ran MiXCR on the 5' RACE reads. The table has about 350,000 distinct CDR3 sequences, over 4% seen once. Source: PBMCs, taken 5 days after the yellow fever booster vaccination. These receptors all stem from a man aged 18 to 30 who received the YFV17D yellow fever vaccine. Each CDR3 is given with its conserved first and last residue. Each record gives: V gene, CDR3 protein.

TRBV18	CASSPESAYGYTF
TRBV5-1	CASSRESAPRGGNTIYF
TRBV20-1	CSARGRGAGFNTQYF
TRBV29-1	CSVEGTGRSYEQYF
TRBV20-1	CSASRASGGTDTQYF
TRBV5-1	CASSLPGLAFYNEQFF
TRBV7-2	CASSFTGGGEKLFF
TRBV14	CASSHTGGLAGIEQFF
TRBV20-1	CSAQSGSQLQQYF
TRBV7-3	CASSPGVVNEQFF
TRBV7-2	CASSFDSYSSSYNSPLHF
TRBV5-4	CASSLVGPGTEAFF
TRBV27	CASSLGVRPDDEQYF
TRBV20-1	CSAREDGSYTEAFF
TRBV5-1	CASSPGTSVTYEQYF
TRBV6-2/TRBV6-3	CASRDLHEQYF
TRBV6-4	CASSTSGTGVSPLHF
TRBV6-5	CASVGENNEQFF
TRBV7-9	CASTSGRVRDTQYF
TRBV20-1	CSARTGASNYGYTF
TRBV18	CASSPLREAGSTDTQYF
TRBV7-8	CASSSSGTGFIGELFF
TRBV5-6	CASSSSSGGETQYF
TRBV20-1	CSARLQGEQFF
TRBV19	CASSIPSGNQPRSGELFF
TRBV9	CASSVERTSGGQDTQYF
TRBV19	CASSIGGGPTEAFF
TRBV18	CASSPMERETQYF
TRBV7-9	CASSPTRQGAIETQYF
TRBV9	CASSVEFGTGANTGELFF
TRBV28	CASRTNEKLFF
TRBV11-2	CASRSSGGPTDTQYF
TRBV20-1	CSAAGTANSPLHF
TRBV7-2	CASSRGGSGGQGNQPQHF
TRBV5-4	CASSFWDRSRNEQYF
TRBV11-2	CASSLGLALTVYEQYF
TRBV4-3	CASSQVPPPAGPYEQYF
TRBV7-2	CASRPQSDTQYF
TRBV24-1	CATSATAGGTGELFF
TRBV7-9	CASSFPGRTGEQYF
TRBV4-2	CASSPRTSGDFGELFF
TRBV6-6	CASSYGGWVFTEAFF
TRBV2	CASSEDPTAFQDTEAFF
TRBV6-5	CASSYSIALDTEAFF
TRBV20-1	CSATGTELSYGYTF
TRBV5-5	CASSYGQGDYEQYF
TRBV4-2	CASSQEAQDSYEQYF